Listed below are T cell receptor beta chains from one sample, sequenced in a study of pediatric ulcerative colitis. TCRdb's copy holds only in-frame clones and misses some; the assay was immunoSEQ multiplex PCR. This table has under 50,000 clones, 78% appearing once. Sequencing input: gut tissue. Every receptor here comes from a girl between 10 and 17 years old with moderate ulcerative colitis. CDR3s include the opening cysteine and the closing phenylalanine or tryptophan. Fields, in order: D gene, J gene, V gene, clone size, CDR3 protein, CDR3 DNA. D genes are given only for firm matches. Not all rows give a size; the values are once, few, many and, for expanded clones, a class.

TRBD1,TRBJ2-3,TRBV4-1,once,CASSRTGTGDSTDTQYF,TGCGCCAGCAGTCGTACAGGGACAGGAGATAGCACAGATACGCAGTATTTT
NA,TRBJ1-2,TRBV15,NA,CATSQDRPYGYTF,TGTGCCACCAGCCAAGACAGACCCTATGGCTACACCTTC
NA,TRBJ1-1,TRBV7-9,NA,CASSLNVNTEAFF,TGTGCCAGCAGCTTAAATGTGAACACTGAAGCTTTCTTT
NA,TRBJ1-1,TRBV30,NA,CAWSVDRWARTEAFF,TGTGCCTGGAGTGTAGATAGGTGGGCTCGCACTGAAGCTTTCTTT
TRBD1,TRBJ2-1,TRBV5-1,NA,CASSLGQGRYNEQFF,TGCGCCAGCAGCCTAGGACAGGGGAGATACAATGAGCAGTTCTTC
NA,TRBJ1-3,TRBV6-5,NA,CASSYSGSGNTIYF,TGTGCCAGCAGTTACTCGGGGTCTGGAAACACCATATATTTT
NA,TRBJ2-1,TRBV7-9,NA,CASSPRQRYNEQFF,TGTGCCAGCAGCCCCCGACAGCGATACAATGAGCAGTTCTTC
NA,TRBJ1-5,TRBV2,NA,CASSPLGLRPQHF,TGTGCCAGCAGCCCCTTAGGTTTAAGGCCCCAGCATTTT
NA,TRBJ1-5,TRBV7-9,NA,CASSLGRQPQHF,TGTGCCAGCAGCTTAGGGAGGCAGCCCCAGCATTTT
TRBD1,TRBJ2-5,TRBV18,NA,CASSDRDSQETQYF,TGTGCCAGCTCAGACCGGGACAGCCAAGAGACCCAGTACTTC
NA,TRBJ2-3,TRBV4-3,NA,CASSLSAWVDTQYF,TGCGCCAGCAGCCTCTCTGCTTGGGTGGATACGCAGTATTTT
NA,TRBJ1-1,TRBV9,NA,CASSPGQWNTEAFF,TGTGCCAGCAGCCCCGGACAGTGGAACACTGAAGCTTTCTTT
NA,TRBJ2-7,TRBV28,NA,CASSSGLRSYEQYF,TGTGCCAGCAGCTCAGGGTTACGGTCCTACGAGCAGTACTTC
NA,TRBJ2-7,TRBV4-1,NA,CASSLTTQFYGQYF,TGCGCCAGCAGCCTTACGACTCAATTCTACGGGCAGTACTTC